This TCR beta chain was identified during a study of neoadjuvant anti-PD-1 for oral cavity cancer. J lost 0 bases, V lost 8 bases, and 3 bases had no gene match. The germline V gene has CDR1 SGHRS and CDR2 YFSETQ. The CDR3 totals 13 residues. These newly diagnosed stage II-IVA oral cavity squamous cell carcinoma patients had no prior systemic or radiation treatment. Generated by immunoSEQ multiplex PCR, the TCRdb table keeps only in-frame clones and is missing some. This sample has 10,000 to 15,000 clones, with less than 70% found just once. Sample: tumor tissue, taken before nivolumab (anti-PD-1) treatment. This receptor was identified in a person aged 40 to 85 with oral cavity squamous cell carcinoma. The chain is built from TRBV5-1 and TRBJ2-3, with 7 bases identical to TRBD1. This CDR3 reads CASRQGSTDTQYF. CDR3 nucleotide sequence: TGCGCCAGTCGACAGGGTAGCACAGATACGCAGTATTTT.